What follows is one T cell receptor beta chain and its context. Its cognate antigen is unknown. cDNA serving as the sequencing template came from extracted, reverse transcribed RNA. The repertoire was sequenced with immunoSEQ multiplex PCR; TCRdb's copy has only in-frame clones and lacks some. This sample has 250,000 to 350,000 clones, with 45% to 70% found just once. This entry comes from a study of CD8+ T cells in alopecia areata. Turning to the study itself: The SALT score measured affected scalp surface percentage in treated patients.

Treatment noted: oral pan-JAK inhibitor, 5-10 mg twice daily. General observations from the study: Scalp clonality, along with expanded CD8+ clones among the top 100, was significantly decreased by tofacitinib. Normal scalp showed lower clonality than lesional scalp, especially alopecia totalis/universalis.

The sequence was obtained from a human donor with alopecia areata. The starting material was CD4+ T cells sorted from blood, obtained at week 52, from a patient treated with tofacitinib.

CDR3 residues: CASSQEGRGWYGYTF. DNA of the CDR3: TGTGCCAGCAGCCAGGAGGGAAGGGGCTGGTATGGCTACACCTTC. The V and J genes are TRBV14 and TRBJ1-2, with D possibly TRBD1 on 5 matching bases. CDR3 length equals 15 residues. Trimming removed 3 bases from V and 5 bases from J, with 16 bases in between. CDR1 and CDR2 from the germline V gene are SGHDN and FVKESK.